The rows below give T cell receptor beta chains drawn from one sample of a study of cytomegalovirus exposure and HLA in healthy donors. The assay was immunoSEQ multiplex PCR, and TCRdb's table has in-frame clones only and misses some. The sample has tens of thousands of clones, 90% to 95% seen once. Input material: PBMCs. Receptors originate from a woman under 30 in good health and CMV-seropositive. The CDR3 runs from the conserved cysteine through the conserved F or W. The D gene is left open where the match is weak. The listing skips clone size in some rows; elsewhere it reads once, few, many or a size class.

d_gene	abundance	v_gene	j_gene	CDR3nt	CDR3aa
TRBD2	NA	TRBV9	TRBJ2-7	TGTGCCAGCAGCGCCTCCCCTAGCGGGGTCTACGAGCAGTACTTC	CASSASPSGVYEQYF
TRBD1	NA	TRBV18	TRBJ1-5	TGTGCCAGCTCACCACCCGGGACAGCTAGCAATCAGCCCCAGCATTTT	CASSPPGTASNQPQHF
TRBD1	NA	TRBV27	TRBJ1-5	TGTGCCAGCAGTCGGACGACAGGGGCAGGCAATCAGCCCCAGCATTTT	CASSRTTGAGNQPQHF
TRBD2	NA	TRBV30	TRBJ2-1	TGTGCCTGGAGTCCCGGGACTAGCGGCATCAATGAGCAGTTCTTC	CAWSPGTSGINEQFF
TRBD2	once	TRBV7-9	TRBJ2-5	TGTGCCAGCAGCCCGAGGGGGGGACTAGCGGGACAAGAGACCCAGTACTTC	CASSPRGGLAGQETQYF
NA	NA	TRBV14	TRBJ1-6	TGTGCCAGCAGCCTACAGGGAAGCCATAATTCACCCCTCCACTTT	CASSLQGSHNSPLHF
NA	once	TRBV7-8	TRBJ1-5	TGTGCCAGCAGCTTAGCGGGCGGGACGGGAAATCAGCCCCAGCATTTT	CASSLAGGTGNQPQHF
NA	NA	TRBV21-1	TRBJ1-5	TGTGCCAGCAGCAAAGCAGACATAAATCAGCCCCAGCATTTT	CASSKADINQPQHF
NA	NA	TRBV27	TRBJ1-1	TGTGCCAGCAGCATAAGTTCTGGTGTCGAGGCTTTCTTT	CASSISSGVEAFF
TRBD2	NA	TRBV2	TRBJ2-1	TGTGCCAGCACTGGACTAGCGGGAGCTACTGAGCAGTTCTTC	CASTGLAGATEQFF
TRBD1	NA	TRBV15	TRBJ2-7	TGTGCCACCAGCAGTTGGACAGGGGCCAACGAGCAGTACTTC	CATSSWTGANEQYF
TRBD2	NA	TRBV6-5	TRBJ2-1	TGTGCCAGCAGTTGGGCGGGAGGCGAGTACAATGAGCAGTTCTTC	CASSWAGGEYNEQFF
TRBD1	NA	TRBV6-6	TRBJ1-2	TGTGCCAGCAGTTACCGCCACGGACAGGGGGTGGGCTACACCTTC	CASSYRHGQGVGYTF
TRBD2	NA	TRBV4-1	TRBJ2-1	TGCGCCAGCAGCCAAGGGCTTACAACTAGCGGCTCCTACAATGAGCAGTTCTTC	CASSQGLTTSGSYNEQFF
NA	NA	TRBV5-4	TRBJ1-2	TGTGCCAGCAGCTTCGCCGGGGGGCTCTATGGCTACACCTTC	CASSFAGGLYGYTF
NA	NA	TRBV5-1	TRBJ1-1	TGCGCCAGCAGCTTGGAACGGGGAAACACTGAAGCTTTCTTT	CASSLERGNTEAFF
NA	NA	TRBV7-8	TRBJ1-6	TGTGCCAGCAGCTTGGGCTCTGAGGGATATAATTCACCCCTCCACTTT	CASSLGSEGYNSPLHF
NA	NA	TRBV2	TRBJ1-4	TGTGCCAGCAGCGAGGCGACAACTAATGAAAAACTGTTTTTT	CASSEATTNEKLFF
NA	NA	TRBV9	TRBJ2-1	TGTGCCAGCAGCCCCCAAGCCTTAGGGGGAGGGCCTAGCTCCTACAATGAGCAGTTCTTC	CASSPQALGGGPSSYNEQFF
TRBD1	NA	TRBV9	TRBJ1-3	TGTGCCAGCAGCCCCATGTACAACAGGGGCTCGACTGGAAACACCATATATTTT	CASSPMYNRGSTGNTIYF
NA	NA	TRBV19	TRBJ2-7	TGTGCCAGTAGTATCGCCGGGGCCTACGAGCAGTACTTC	CASSIAGAYEQYF
NA	NA	TRBV28	TRBJ2-7	TGTGCCAGCATCCCCAGCGGGCCATCCTACGAGCAGTACTTC	CASIPSGPSYEQYF
NA	NA	TRBV11-3	TRBJ2-1	TGTGCCAGCAGCTTATACTCAACAGGGTACAATGAGCAGTTCTTC	CASSLYSTGYNEQFF
NA	NA	TRBV5-1	TRBJ1-2	TGCGCCAGCAGCCCCGGACCCCTGGGGCCACTCACCTTC	CASSPGPLGPLTF
NA	NA	TRBV14	TRBJ2-7	TGTGCCAGCAGCCCAGGACACTACTACGAGCAGTACTTC	CASSPGHYYEQYF
NA	NA	TRBV5-1	TRBJ2-2	TGCGCCAGCAGAAGGACAGAGAACACCGGGGAGCTGTTTTTT	CASRRTENTGELFF
TRBD2	NA	TRBV19	TRBJ2-4	TGTGCCAGTAGTATGGGGACTAGTGGTCACATTCAGTACTTC	CASSMGTSGHIQYF
NA	NA	TRBV2	TRBJ1-1	TGTGCCAGCAGTGCCCGGTCTGGACAGTACAGCACTGAAGCTTTCTTT	CASSARSGQYSTEAFF
NA	NA	TRBV30	TRBJ1-5	TGTGCCTGGAGTGTCCAGGTAGATCAGCCCCAGCATTTT	CAWSVQVDQPQHF
NA	NA	TRBV25-1	TRBJ1-2	TGTGCCAGCAGTGAATTCACTTTTTACGGCTACACCTTC	CASSEFTFYGYTF
NA	NA	TRBV14	TRBJ2-3	TGTGCCAGCAGCCGCCGAACGACAACTAGCACAGATACGCAGTATTTT	CASSRRTTTSTDTQYF
NA	NA	TRBV28	TRBJ2-1	TGTGCCAGCAGTTTGGACTTGCCTACGAATGAGCAGTTCTTC	CASSLDLPTNEQFF
TRBD2	NA	TRBV10-2	TRBJ2-3	TGCGCCAGCAGTGAGGCTAGCGGGCGGACAGATACGCAGTATTTT	CASSEASGRTDTQYF
NA	few	TRBV2	TRBJ1-5	TGTGCCAGCAGTGATACTGGGAGAGGTCAGCCCCAGCATTTT	CASSDTGRGQPQHF
NA	NA	TRBV4-1	TRBJ1-3	TGCGCCAGCAGCCTCAACCCAGGCTCTGGAAACACCATATATTTT	CASSLNPGSGNTIYF
TRBD2	NA	TRBV28	TRBJ2-1	TGTGCCAGCACTAGCGGGGGTAGACCTAGCTCCTACAATGAGCAGTTCTTC	CASTSGGRPSSYNEQFF
TRBD1	NA	TRBV9	TRBJ1-2	TGTGCCAGCAGCACGACAGGGCTTCCCTATGGCTACACCTTC	CASSTTGLPYGYTF
NA	NA	TRBV2	TRBJ1-1	TGTGCCAGCAGCAACCCCCCCAGGGGTACTGAAGCTTTCTTT	CASSNPPRGTEAFF
NA	NA	TRBV19	TRBJ1-2	TGTGCCAGTAGTATAAGTCCGGGTTTCTATGGCTACACCTTC	CASSISPGFYGYTF
NA	NA	TRBV2	TRBJ1-1	TGTGCCAGCAGTGCCGACAGAAAATTTGAAGCTTTCTTT	CASSADRKFEAFF
TRBD2	NA	TRBV28	TRBJ2-7	TGTGCCAGCAGTCTTAGCGGGAGAAGATACGAGCAGTACTTC	CASSLSGRRYEQYF
TRBD1	NA	TRBV10-3	TRBJ1-5	TGTGCCACCGCAAGGGGACAGGGGACCAATCAGCCCCAGCATTTT	CATARGQGTNQPQHF
TRBD1	NA	TRBV28	TRBJ1-2	TGTGCCAGCAGTTTCCGGGACAGGGTAAACTATGGCTACACCTTC	CASSFRDRVNYGYTF
NA	NA	TRBV30	TRBJ1-2	TGTGCCGCTCAACAGGGTACCTATGGCTACACCTTC	CAAQQGTYGYTF
NA	NA	TRBV18	TRBJ1-4	TGTGCCAGCTCAGGCGGGCAGGCGGGTGAAAAACTGTTTTTT	CASSGGQAGEKLFF
NA	NA	TRBV4-1	TRBJ1-4	TGCGCCAGCAGCCAAGATAGGGGGGGAACGGGTGAAAAACTGTTTTTT	CASSQDRGGTGEKLFF
NA	few	TRBV7-9	TRBJ2-5	TGTGCCAGCAGCTCCCCAAGGGGATCATTTCTAAAAGAGACCCAGTACTTC	CASSSPRGSFLKETQYF
TRBD2	few	TRBV5-1	TRBJ2-1	TGCGCCAGCAGCGGCGCCCGGACTAGCTCGAATGAGCAGTTCTTC	CASSGARTSSNEQFF
TRBD1	NA	TRBV6-5	TRBJ2-7	TGTGCCAGCAGTGACGGGACAGGGAGCTACGAGCAGTACTTC	CASSDGTGSYEQYF
NA	NA	TRBV11-2	TRBJ2-7	TGTGCCAGCAGCCCCCCCCTAGGCTGGTACCTAGATACCTCCTACGAGCAGTACTTC	CASSPPLGWYLDTSYEQYF
NA	once	TRBV12-5	TRBJ2-1	TGTGCTAGTGGTTCATCAGGGTGGAATGAGCAGTTCTTC	CASGSSGWNEQFF
NA	NA	TRBV28	TRBJ1-2	TGTGCCAGCGCAACAGGACCGGCCCCGGCTAACTATGGCTACACCTTC	CASATGPAPANYGYTF
TRBD2	NA	TRBV6-6	TRBJ2-7	TGTGCCAGCAATCTAGCGGGTGACGAATACGAGCAGTACTTC	CASNLAGDEYEQYF